The 12 T cell receptor beta chains below were found in one sample sequenced in a study of cytomegalovirus exposure and HLA in healthy donors. Use of 60 Vbeta and 13 Jbeta primers characterized the PCR. The assay was immunoSEQ multiplex PCR, and TCRdb's table has in-frame clones only and misses some. The sample has some 200,000 clones, more than 60% seen once. The specimen sequenced was PBMCs. These receptor sequences come from a middle-aged man in good health and CMV-seronegative.

The gene calls are TRBV27 and TRBJ2-5; 14 nucleotides align to TRBD2. Germline V lookup: CDR1 MNHEY, CDR2 SMNVEV (reference sequence). V was clipped by 5 bases and J by 2 bases; unmatched bases: 4. The CDR3 has 16 residues. The CDR3 here is CASSLGLAGGQETQYF. The CDR3 DNA is TGTGCCAGCAGTCTTGGACTAGCGGGAGGTCAAGAGACCCAGTACTTC.

The table lists this clone with a count of one. The CDR3 region is CASSKRWTSGRTYEQYF. The CDR3 DNA reads TGTGCCAGCAGCAAAAGGTGGACTAGCGGGAGGACCTACGAGCAGTACTTC. The genes are TRBV21-1 and TRBJ2-7; TRBD2 is the table's D call, not checked against the DNA. TRBV21-1 is a pseudogene segment. The CDR3 has 17 amino acids.

This chain connects TRBV2 to TRBJ2-7; 10 bases map to TRBD1. V shed 7 bases, J shed 9 bases, and the junction held 9 bases outside the gene matches. This CDR3 spans 13 amino acids. Per the germline V gene, CDR1 is SNHLY and CDR2 is FYNNEI. CDR3 in amino acids: CASTGTGASGQYF. The CDR3 nucleotides read TGTGCCAGCACCGGGACAGGGGCCTCGGGGCAGTACTTC.

Regarding this clone: A junction end diverges from the germline sequence, so it may reflect a read error. V and J are TRBV15 and TRBJ2-7, with TRBD2 identical over 10 bases. This CDR3 is built from 14 residues. Germline CDR1 is LNHNV and CDR2 is YYDKDF (reference sequence). CDR3 residues: CATRRSGREYEQYF. CDR3 nucleotides: TGTGCCACCCGCAGAAGCGGGAGGGAATACGAGCAGTACTTC.

The V gene is TRBV27, the J gene TRBJ1-1, with 7 nucleotides matching TRBD1. This CDR3 spans 15 amino acids. V lost 5 bases to trimming and J lost 3 bases; unmatched junction nucleotides: 9. CDR1 and CDR2 (germline): MNHEY, SMNVEV (reference sequence). The CDR3 is CASSHWTGVDTEAFF. The DNA for the CDR3 is TGTGCCAGCAGTCATTGGACAGGAGTGGACACTGAAGCTTTCTTT.

The rearrangement uses TRBV15 and TRBJ2-7, with 7 bases lining up with TRBD1. V trimming: 3 bases; J trimming: 3 bases; junction bases outside the gene matches: 5. Germline loops: CDR1 LNHNV, CDR2 YYDKDF (reference sequence). This CDR3 has 14 amino acids. CDR3 sequence reads: CATSRGTANYEQYF. The CDR3 region has the DNA TGTGCCACCAGCAGGGGGACAGCCAACTACGAGCAGTACTTC.

In its sample, this clone was seen once. The chain recombines TRBV19 with TRBJ1-1; weak D call: TRBD1 (5 bases). CDR1 and CDR2 (germline): LNHDA, SQIVND (reference sequence). The CDR3 has 13 residues. The V end was cut by 4 bases, the J end by 1 base, with 7 bases between. CDR3 bases: TGTGCCAGTAGTAGTCAGGGGAACACTGAAGCTTTCTTT. Translating gives CASSSQGNTEAFF.

This clone has ten or more counts. J is TRBJ1-2 and V is TRBV5-6; D remains ambiguous. V lost 0 bases and J 3 bases, leaving 9 bases between the germline ends. Germline CDR1 is SGHDT and CDR2 is YYEEEE. This CDR3 is built from 14 residues. CDR3 DNA: TGTGCCAGCAGCTTGGGGCCCATGGACTATGGCTACACCTTC. It translates to CASSLGPMDYGYTF.

Details on this clone: The germline gene is not matched at one end of the junction; a read error may be the cause. This sequence joins TRBV28 and TRBJ2-5, with 7 bases fitting TRBD2. The V gene's germline CDR1 is MDHEN and CDR2 SYDVKM. This CDR3 is built from 16 residues. CDR3 region: CASSLISGVNQATQYF. CDR3 bases: TGTGCCAGCAGTTTGATAAGCGGGGTAAACCAAGCGACCCAGTACTTC. Full variable domain (remainder filled in from reference TRBV28 and TRBJ2-5): DVKVTQSSRYLVKRTGEKVFLECVQDMDHENMFWYRQDPGLGLRLIYFSYDVKMKEKGDIPEGYSVSREKKERFSLILESASTNQTSMYLCASSLISGVNQATQYFGPGTRLLVL.

This clone was counted between two and nine times. The J gene is TRBJ2-1, the V gene TRBV7-6, with 14 bases that match TRBD2. V lost 0 bases, J lost 7 bases, and 11 bases stayed unmatched. Germline CDR1 is SGHVS and CDR2 is FNYEAQ. The CDR3 totals 19 residues. Written as DNA, the CDR3 is TGTGCCAGCAGCTTAGCTTTTTGGACTAGCGGGAGGTTAGGTAATGAGCAGTTCTTC. It encodes CASSLAFWTSGRLGNEQFF. The full variable domain, rest sourced from reference TRBV7-6 and TRBJ2-1, is GAGVSQSPRYKVTKRGQDVALRCDPISGHVSLYWYRQALGQGPEFLTYFNYEAQQDKSGLPNDRFSAERPEGSISTLTIQRTEQRDSAMYRCASSLAFWTSGRLGNEQFFGPGTRLTVL.

The J gene is TRBJ2-5, the V gene TRBV7-8; tentative D call: TRBD1 (5 bases). The CDR3 length is 16 residues. Germline V CDR1 and CDR2: SGHVS, FQNEAQ. Trimming pared 5 bases from V and 4 bases from J, leaving 20 bases between. The chain's CDR3 is CASSPNKGKLPETQYF. The CDR3 DNA reads as TGTGCCAGCAGCCCTAACAAGGGGAAGCTGCCAGAGACCCAGTACTTC.

The genes are TRBV18 and TRBJ2-1; 7 bases align to TRBD1. The V and J ends lost 3 bases and 4 bases, in that order; junction bases with no gene match: 9. Germline lookup yields CDR1 KGHSH and CDR2 LQKENI. This CDR3 contains 16 residues. The CDR3 nucleotides are TGTGCCAGCTCACCTCCGACAGGGAATAAGTACAATGAGCAGTTCTTC. Its protein product is CASSPPTGNKYNEQFF.